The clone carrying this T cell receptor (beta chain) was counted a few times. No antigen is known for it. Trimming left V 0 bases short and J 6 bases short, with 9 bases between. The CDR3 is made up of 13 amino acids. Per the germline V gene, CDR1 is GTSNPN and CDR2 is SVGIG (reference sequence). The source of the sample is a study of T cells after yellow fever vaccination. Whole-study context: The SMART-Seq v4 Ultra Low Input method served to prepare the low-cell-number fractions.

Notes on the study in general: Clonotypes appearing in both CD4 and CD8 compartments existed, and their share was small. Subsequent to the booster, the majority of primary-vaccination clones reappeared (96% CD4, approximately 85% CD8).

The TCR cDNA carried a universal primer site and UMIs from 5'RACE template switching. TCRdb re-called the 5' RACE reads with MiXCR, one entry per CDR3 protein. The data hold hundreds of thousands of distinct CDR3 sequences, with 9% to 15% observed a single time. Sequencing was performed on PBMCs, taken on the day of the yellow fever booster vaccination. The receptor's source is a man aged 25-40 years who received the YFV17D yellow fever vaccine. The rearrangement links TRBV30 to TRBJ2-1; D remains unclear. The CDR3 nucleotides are TGTGCCTGGAGTGTACGAGGCCCCAATGAGCAGTTCTTC. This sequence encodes CAWSVRGPNEQFF.